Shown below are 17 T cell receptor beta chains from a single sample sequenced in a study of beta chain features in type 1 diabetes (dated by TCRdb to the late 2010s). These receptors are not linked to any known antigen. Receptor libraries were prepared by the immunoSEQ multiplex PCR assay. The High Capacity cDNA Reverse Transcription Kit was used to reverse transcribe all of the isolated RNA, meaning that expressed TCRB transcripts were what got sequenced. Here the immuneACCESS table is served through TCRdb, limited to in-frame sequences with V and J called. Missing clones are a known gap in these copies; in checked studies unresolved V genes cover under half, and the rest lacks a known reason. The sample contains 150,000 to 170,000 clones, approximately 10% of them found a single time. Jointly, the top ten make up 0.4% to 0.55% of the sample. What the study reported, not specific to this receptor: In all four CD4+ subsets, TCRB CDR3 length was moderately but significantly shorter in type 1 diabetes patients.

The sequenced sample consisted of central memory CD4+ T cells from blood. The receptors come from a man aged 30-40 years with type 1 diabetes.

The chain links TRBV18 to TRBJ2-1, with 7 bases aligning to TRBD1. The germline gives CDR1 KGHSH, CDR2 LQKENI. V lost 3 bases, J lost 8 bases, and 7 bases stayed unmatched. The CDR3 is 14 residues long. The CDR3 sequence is CASSPYDRAHEQFF. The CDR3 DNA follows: TGTGCCAGCTCACCTTACGACAGGGCCCATGAGCAGTTCTTC.

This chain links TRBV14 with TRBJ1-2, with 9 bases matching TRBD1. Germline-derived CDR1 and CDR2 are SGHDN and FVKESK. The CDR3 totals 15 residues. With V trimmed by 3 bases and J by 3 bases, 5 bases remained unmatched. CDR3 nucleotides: TGTGCCAGCAGCCAGGACAGGGGCCTCTACTATGGCTACACCTTC. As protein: CASSQDRGLYYGYTF. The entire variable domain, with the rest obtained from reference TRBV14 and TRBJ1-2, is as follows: EAGVTQFPSHSVIEKGQTVTLRCDPISGHDNLYWYRRVMGKEIKFLLHFVKESKQDESGMPNNRFLAERTGGTYSTLKVQPAELEDSGVYFCASSQDRGLYYGYTFGSGTRLTVV.

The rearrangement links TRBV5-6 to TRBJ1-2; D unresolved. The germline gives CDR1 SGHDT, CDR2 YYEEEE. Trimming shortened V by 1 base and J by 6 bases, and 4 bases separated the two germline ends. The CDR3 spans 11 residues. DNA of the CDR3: TGTGCCAGCAGCTTGTATCATGGCTACACCTTC. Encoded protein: CASSLYHGYTF.

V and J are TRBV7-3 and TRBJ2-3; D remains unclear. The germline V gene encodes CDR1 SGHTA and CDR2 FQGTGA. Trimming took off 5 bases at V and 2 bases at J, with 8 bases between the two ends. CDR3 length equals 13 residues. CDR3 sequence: CASSRLYTDTQYF. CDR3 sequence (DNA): TGTGCCAGCAGCCGACTCTACACAGATACGCAGTATTTT.

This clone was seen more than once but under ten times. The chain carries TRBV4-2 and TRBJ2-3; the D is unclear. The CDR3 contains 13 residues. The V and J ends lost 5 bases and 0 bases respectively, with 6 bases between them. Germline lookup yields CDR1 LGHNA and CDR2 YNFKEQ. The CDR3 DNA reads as TGTGCCAGCAGCTTGACTAGCACAGATACGCAGTATTTT. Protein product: CASSLTSTDTQYF.

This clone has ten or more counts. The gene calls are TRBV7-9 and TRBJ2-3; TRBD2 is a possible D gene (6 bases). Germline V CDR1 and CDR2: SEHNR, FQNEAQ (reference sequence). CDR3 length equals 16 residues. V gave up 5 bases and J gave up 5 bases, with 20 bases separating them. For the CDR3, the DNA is TGTGCCAGCAGCCACCGGGGGAGCGGAAGAAGAGATACGCAGTATTTT. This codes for CASSHRGSGRRDTQYF. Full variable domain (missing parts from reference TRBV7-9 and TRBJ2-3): DTGVSQNPRHKITKRGQNVTFRCDPISEHNRLYWYRQTLGQGPEFLTYFQNEAQLEKSRLLSDRFSAERPKGSFSTLEIQRTEQGDSAMYLCASSHRGSGRRDTQYFGPGTRLTVL.

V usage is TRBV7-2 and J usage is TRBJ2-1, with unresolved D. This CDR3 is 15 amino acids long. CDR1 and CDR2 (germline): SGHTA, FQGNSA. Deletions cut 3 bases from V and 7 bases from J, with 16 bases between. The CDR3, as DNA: TGTGCCAGCAGCTTCCCACCGTACTCACCGAATGAGCAGTTCTTC. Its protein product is CASSFPPYSPNEQFF.

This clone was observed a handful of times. CDR3 DNA: TGTGCCAGGAACAGGGGCGGTGAGCAGTTCTTC. Its protein product is CARNRGGEQFF. This sequence joins TRBV19 and TRBJ2-1, with 7 bases aligning to TRBD1. The J segment lost 9 bases and the V segment lost 9 bases, leaving 5 bases of the junction unmatched. The CDR3 contains 11 residues. The germline V gene has CDR1 LNHDA and CDR2 SQIVND (reference sequence).

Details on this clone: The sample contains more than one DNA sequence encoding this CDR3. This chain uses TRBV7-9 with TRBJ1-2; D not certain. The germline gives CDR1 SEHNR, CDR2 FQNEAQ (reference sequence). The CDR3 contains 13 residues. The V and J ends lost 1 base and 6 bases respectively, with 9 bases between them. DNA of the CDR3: TGTGCCAGCAGCTTAGGGCAGGCCGATGGCTACACCTTC. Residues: CASSLGQADGYTF.

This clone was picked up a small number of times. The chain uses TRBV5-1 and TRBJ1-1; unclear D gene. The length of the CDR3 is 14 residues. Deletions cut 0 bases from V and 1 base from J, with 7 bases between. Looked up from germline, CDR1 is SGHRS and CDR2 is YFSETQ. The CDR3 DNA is TGCGCCAGCAGCTTGGGCCCGGGGAACACTGAAGCTTTCTTT. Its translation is CASSLGPGNTEAFF.

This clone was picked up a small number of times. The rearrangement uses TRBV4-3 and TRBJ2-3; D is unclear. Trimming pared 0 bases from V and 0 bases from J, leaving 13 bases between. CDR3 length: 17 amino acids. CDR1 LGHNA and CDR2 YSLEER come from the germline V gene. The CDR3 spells CASSQESAVTSTDTQYF. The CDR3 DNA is TGCGCCAGCAGCCAAGAAAGCGCAGTAACTAGCACAGATACGCAGTATTTT.

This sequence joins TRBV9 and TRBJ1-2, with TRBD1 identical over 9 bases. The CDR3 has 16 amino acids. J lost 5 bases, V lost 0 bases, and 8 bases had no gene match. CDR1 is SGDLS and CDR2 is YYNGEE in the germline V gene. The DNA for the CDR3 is TGTGCCAGCAGCGTAGGACCACAGGGGGCCCATTATGGCTACACCTTC. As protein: CASSVGPQGAHYGYTF.

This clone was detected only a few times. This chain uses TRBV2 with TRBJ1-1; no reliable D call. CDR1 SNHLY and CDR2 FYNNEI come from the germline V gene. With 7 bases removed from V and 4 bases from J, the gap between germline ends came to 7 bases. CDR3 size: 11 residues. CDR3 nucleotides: TGTGCCAGCACTTACGGCACTGAAGCTTTCTTT. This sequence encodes CASTYGTEAFF.

CDR3 in DNA: TGTGCCAGCAGCAGGGGTGGGGAAGCCGGGGCCAACGTCCTGACTTTC. This gives the protein CASSRGGEAGANVLTF. The V gene is TRBV5-4, the J gene TRBJ2-6; D is perhaps TRBD1 (5 bases). Germline CDR1 and CDR2: SGHNT and YYREEE (reference sequence). The CDR3 has 16 amino acids. V was cut by 4 bases and J by 4 bases, with 15 bases left in between. The whole variable domain, remainder taken from reference TRBV5-4 and TRBJ2-6, is ETGVTQSPTHLIKTRGQQVTLRCSSQSGHNTVSWYQQALGQGPQFIFQYYREEENGRGNFPPRFSGLQFPNYSSELNVNALELDDSALYLCASSRGGEAGANVLTFGAGSRLTVL.

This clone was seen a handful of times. CDR3 in DNA: TGTGCCAGCAGCCCACAAGCGGGAGGGCTCGCCTACGAGCAGTACTTC. It encodes CASSPQAGGLAYEQYF. This rearrangement joins TRBV4-2 to TRBJ2-7; 10 bases match TRBD2. Germline V gene sequence: CDR1 LGHNA, CDR2 YNFKEQ. The CDR3 extends over 16 amino acids. After removal of 4 bases from V and 2 bases from J, the junction contained 8 bases not matched to a gene.

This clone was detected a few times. The CDR3 DNA is TGTGCCATCAGTGCCCAGGGCGGAGAGACCCAGTACTTC. It is translated as CAISAQGGETQYF. V gene TRBV10-3 combines with J gene TRBJ2-5, with D possibly matching TRBD1 (5 bases). The CDR3 spans 13 residues. The V and J ends lost 4 bases and 4 bases respectively, with 10 bases between them. Germline CDR1 is ENHRY and CDR2 is SYGVKD.

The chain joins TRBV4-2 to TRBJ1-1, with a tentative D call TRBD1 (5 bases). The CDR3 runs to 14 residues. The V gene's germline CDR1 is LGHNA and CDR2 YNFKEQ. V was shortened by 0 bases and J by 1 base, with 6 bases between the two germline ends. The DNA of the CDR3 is TGTGCCAGCAGCCAAGATCAGGGGAACACTGAAGCTTTCTTT. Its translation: CASSQDQGNTEAFF.